This passage covers 17 T cell receptor beta chains from one sample sequenced in a study of blood T cell repertoires in COVID-19. Some clones are missing from TCRdb's copy, which holds only in-frame ones; the method was immunoSEQ multiplex PCR. The table has approximately 130,000 clones, approximately 87% seen once. Sequencing was performed on peripheral blood. The receptors derive from a woman between 50 and 59 years old with acute or convalescent COVID-19.

J is TRBJ1-4 and V is TRBV5-1; D is possibly TRBD1 (6 bases). This CDR3 has 15 amino acids. Germline V gives CDR1 SGHRS, CDR2 YFSETQ. The V and J ends lost 0 bases and 4 bases respectively, with 10 bases between them. The CDR3 is CASSLVGHDNEKLFF. CDR3 nucleotide sequence: TGCGCCAGCAGCTTGGTGGGACACGATAATGAAAAACTGTTTTTT.

The chain combines TRBV10-2 with TRBJ2-1; 9 bases agree with TRBD1. V dropped 4 bases and J dropped 9; count of bases not matched to a gene: 10. The CDR3 covers 15 residues. Germline V gene sequence: CDR1 WSHSY, CDR2 SAAADI. The CDR3 spells CASSGTGESGFEQFF. DNA for the CDR3: TGCGCCAGCAGTGGGACAGGGGAATCGGGTTTTGAGCAGTTCTTC.

Note on this clone: A junction boundary mismatches the germline segment, possibly from a read error. V usage is TRBV11-2 and J usage is TRBJ2-7, with 8 bases fitting TRBD1. The CDR3 contains 15 residues. CDR1 and CDR2 from the germline V gene are SGHAT and FQNNGV. CDR3 residues: CASSRWTGLSSEQYF. Written as DNA, the CDR3 is TGTGCCAGCAGCAGATGGACAGGGTTATCCTCCGAGCAGTACTTC.

The gene calls are TRBV6-1 and TRBJ1-1; D not resolved. This CDR3 is 15 amino acids long. Deletions cut 2 bases from V and 2 bases from J, with 12 bases between. CDR1 and CDR2 (germline): MNHNS, SASEGT. CDR3 sequence reads: CASSEISRANTEAFF. The CDR3 DNA is TGTGCCAGCAGTGAAATTTCGAGGGCAAACACTGAAGCTTTCTTT.

The chain uses TRBV7-4 and TRBJ2-7; D is uncertain. There are 16 residues in the CDR3. Germline CDR1 SGHVT, CDR2 SQSDAQ. The V end lost 2 bases, the J end lost 2 bases, and 16 bases lay between the germline ends. The CDR3 region has the DNA TGTGCCAGCAGCTTAACAGATCGCCAGCCCACCTACGAGCAGTACTTC. Its translation is CASSLTDRQPTYEQYF.

This chain connects TRBV12-5 to TRBJ2-1; 7 bases agree with TRBD2. Germline assignment: CDR1 LGHNT and CDR2 FRNRAP. The CDR3 has 13 amino acids. Trimming took 8 bases from V and 7 from J; bases not matched to a gene: 8. CDR3 protein: CASSGGGWNEQFF. Written as DNA, the CDR3 is TGTGCTAGTAGTGGGGGAGGGTGGAATGAGCAGTTCTTC.

The J gene is TRBJ2-4, the V gene TRBV4-1; 9 bases are shared with TRBD1. The J segment lost 6 bases and the V segment lost 4 bases, leaving 7 bases of the junction unmatched. The length of the CDR3 is 15 residues. Germline V gene sequence: CDR1 MGHRA, CDR2 YSYEKL. In DNA form, the CDR3 reads TGCGCCAGCAGCCGCATACAGGGACAGGGAAACATTCAGTACTTC. Amino acids: CASSRIQGQGNIQYF.

This chain links TRBV16 with TRBJ1-4, with a possible D match to TRBD1 (5 bases). The CDR3 extends over 14 amino acids. Trimming removed 4 bases at V and 0 bases at J, with 6 bases between. Germline V gene lookup returns CDR1 KGHSY and CDR2 FQNENV. The CDR3 spells CASSPTATNEKLFF. DNA of the CDR3: TGTGCCAGCAGCCCGACAGCAACTAATGAAAAACTGTTTTTT.

J is TRBJ2-5 and V is TRBV24-1, with D perhaps TRBD2 (6 bases). V gave up 1 base and J gave up 5 bases, with 10 bases separating them. The CDR3 contains 14 residues. From germline, CDR1 is KGHDR and CDR2 SFDVKD. CDR3 bases: TGTGCCACCAGTGATTTTAGGGGAGGCGAGACCCAGTACTTC. This translates into CATSDFRGGETQYF.

A single count supports this clone. Here the CDR3 reads CASSPGTGDLRSPLPLHF. Here the CDR3 DNA reads TGCGCCAGCAGCCCCGGGACAGGGGACCTCCGGTCCCCTTTACCCCTCCACTTT. The J gene is TRBJ1-6, the V gene TRBV5-1; TRBD1 agrees at 10 bases. The CDR3 is 18 amino acids. Looked up from germline, CDR1 is SGHRS and CDR2 is YFSETQ. The trim removed 4 bases at V and 12 bases at J, leaving 19 bases unmatched. The entire variable domain, with the rest obtained from reference TRBV5-1 and TRBJ1-6, is as follows: KAGVTQTPRYLIKTRGQQVTLSCSPISGHRSVSWYQQTPGQGLQFLFEYFSETQRNKGNFPGRFSGRQFSNSRSEMNVSTLELGDSALYLCASSPGTGDLRSPLPLHFGNGTRLTVT.

The gene calls are TRBV6-6 and TRBJ1-1; maybe TRBD1 (6 bases). This CDR3 is built from 13 residues. V shed 7 bases and J shed 7 bases, with 16 bases lying between them. Germline CDR1 reads MNHNY; CDR2 reads SVGAGI (reference sequence). CDR3 coding DNA: TGTGCCAGCATTCCGGGGGGCAAAAATGAAGCTTTCTTT. This encodes CASIPGGKNEAFF.

The chain combines TRBV21-1 with TRBJ2-7; the table's TRBD1 call for D was not verified on the DNA. TRBV21-1 constitutes a pseudogene. This CDR3 is 16 amino acids long. In DNA form, the CDR3 reads TGTGCCAGCAGCAAAGTGGGACAGGGGAGGAATAACGAGCAGTACTTC. Amino acids: CASSKVGQGRNNEQYF.

The rearrangement joins TRBV5-4 to TRBJ1-4, with 7 bases fitting TRBD1. V was clipped by 5 bases and J by 8 bases; unmatched bases: 9. The V gene's germline CDR1 is SGHNT and CDR2 YYREEE (reference sequence). The CDR3 is 14 residues long. CDR3 DNA sequence: TGTGCCAGCAGTCAGCAGGGGGTCCAGGAAAAACTGTTTTTT. Translated: CASSQQGVQEKLFF.

The V call is TRBV19, the J call TRBJ1-2; weak D call: TRBD1 (6 bases). Trimming shortened V by 4 bases and J by 0 bases, and 15 bases separated the two germline ends. Germline CDR1 reads LNHDA; CDR2 reads SQIVND (reference sequence). The length of the CDR3 is 16 residues. CDR3 region: CASSTVSGGTNYGYTF. For the CDR3, the DNA is TGTGCCAGTAGTACAGTATCGGGGGGCACTAACTATGGCTACACCTTC. Variable domain in full (rest from reference TRBV19 and TRBJ1-2): DGGITQSPKYLFRKEGQNVTLSCEQNLNHDAMYWYRQDPGQGLRLIYYSQIVNDFQKGDIAEGYSVSREKKESFPLTVTSAQKNPTAFYLCASSTVSGGTNYGYTFGSGTRLTVV.

Comment on this clone: Other DNA sequences in this sample translate to the same CDR3. This chain connects TRBV20-1 to TRBJ1-2; no reliable D call. This CDR3 spans 10 amino acids. Trimming took off 6 bases at V and 8 bases at J, with 10 bases between the two ends. Germline V lookup: CDR1 DFQATT, CDR2 SNEGSKA (reference sequence). The CDR3 nucleotides are TGCAGTGCCTCGCCGGGAGGCTACACCTTC. It translates to CSASPGGYTF.

The V call is TRBV7-8, the J call TRBJ1-2; D is unclear. This CDR3 has 12 amino acids. CDR1 SGHVS and CDR2 FQNEAQ come from the germline V gene. V lost 1 base, J lost 7 bases, and 7 bases lay in between. The CDR3 here is CASSLGGGGYTF. The CDR3 bases are TGTGCCAGCAGCTTAGGGGGAGGTGGCTACACCTTC.

This clone appeared once. In DNA form, the CDR3 reads TGTGCCAGCAGCGCACAGGGGGGGTCCTACGAGCAGTACTTC. Amino acids: CASSAQGGSYEQYF. This rearrangement joins TRBV7-2 to TRBJ2-7, with TRBD1 as a possible D gene (8 bases). Germline values: CDR1 SGHTA, CDR2 FQGNSA. V lost 5 bases to trimming and J lost 1 base, with 12 bases between them. This CDR3 contains 14 residues. The full variable domain, rest sourced from reference TRBV7-2 and TRBJ2-7, is GAGVSQSPSNKVTEKGKDVELRCDPISGHTALYWYRQSLGQGLEFLIYFQGNSAPDKSGLPSDRFSAERTGGSVSTLTIQRTQQEDSAVYLCASSAQGGSYEQYFGPGTRLTVT.